The present TCR beta chain was sequenced within a study of identical twins. This clonotype was seen many times. TCRdb called the 5' RACE reads again in MiXCR, with one record for every CDR3 protein. The sample consists of roughly 480,000 distinct CDR3 sequences, 24% of them appearing once. Germline V lookup: CDR1 SNHLY, CDR2 FYNNEI. CDR3 size: 13 residues. V was trimmed by 7 bases and J by 7 bases, leaving 16 bases between them. The sample also formed part of further work on T cells expressing NK-cell markers. From that second work: Out of eight donors sequenced, seven tested HCMV-seropositive and the remaining one seronegative.

The material sequenced was CD4+ T cells sorted from blood. The clonotype comes from a woman aged 18-29 years in good health. The rearrangement joins TRBV2 to TRBJ1-2, with D possibly matching TRBD1 (6 bases). CDR3 protein: CASIQDRASGYTF. In nucleotides, the CDR3 is TGTGCCAGCATTCAGGACAGAGCGAGTGGCTACACCTTC.